This T cell receptor (beta chain) was profiled in a study of human T cells and chemical hapten exposure (dated by TCRdb to the early 2020s). For context, the study as a whole: For sensitization, 2% DPC in acetone was applied to a roughly 2 cm by roughly 2 cm area of upper inner arm skin. Peripheral blood TCR repertoire changes were tracked in vivo in alopecia patients during primary and secondary sensitization to the hapten diphenylcyclopropenone (DPC). Blood was sampled from patients pre-sensitization (week 0) and at 2, 6 and about 24 weeks after DPC sensitization. The libraries were sequenced as a pool, and the TCR yield per sample differed mostly because of small variations in library volumes within the pool. Throughout the approximately 22-week study period, patients were also given weekly therapeutic DPC doses on the scalp. Most of the patients in the cohort were female, and the cohort covered alopecia areata with under or over 50% scalp involvement, alopecia totalis and alopecia universalis. Approximately 28 alopecia patients provided blood for TCR sequencing at one to four time points (pre-sensitization, 2, 6 and 24 weeks). Patch testing was performed on the upper back with Finn chambers containing 0.01% DPC, and the patch tests were scored after 6 days according to International Contact Dermatitis Research Group standards. General conclusions and limits of the study: Repeated subsampling changed both the strength of the expansion versus patch-test correlation and the threshold at which the correlation became significant. Compared with pre-sensitization or healthy control sets, expanded TCRs formed significantly more large CDR3 similarity clusters, which is consistent with antigen-driven responses. A positive correlation was found between the number of PT1 expanded TCRs and patch test score, with significance reached at thresholds 8, 16 and 32 but not 4. Because all patients had alopecia, a presumed autoimmune disease, the immune response of the patients might differ from that of healthy individuals. No change with DPC sensitization was found in the number of TCRs above 1 in 1000 frequency, and no evidence of global repertoire structure alterations was found.

Library method: RACE. Instrument used: NextSeq 500. During library preparation, unique molecular identifiers were attached to individual cDNA molecules so that TCRs could be counted quantitatively and reproducibly. For every blood RNA sample, sequencing covered both the TCR alpha and TCR beta chains. The authors' analysis ran thus. Samples had a median of roughly 100,000 TCRs, with a range from about 23,224 to 750,000. The Decombinator software suite was used to annotate the V, J and CDR3 of the TCR reads. For the PS versus PT1 abundance plots, all samples were subsampled to the same number of TCRs (28,000). TCRs were defined as expanded if absent before sensitization and observed at least eight times at the 2-week time point. Through fastp at Q25 and MiXCR, TCRdb rebuilt clones from the public reads, retaining in-frame beta chains. Rows are unified per CDR3 protein, each entry keeping the most common DNA and genes. What appears here as the V and J calls and clone size reflects TCRdb's work, not the paper's. The sample contains about 40,000 distinct CDR3 sequences, less than 3.5% of them found a single time. More than 6.5% of the sample is taken by the ten largest.

The CDR3 runs 13 residues from the cysteine to the phenylalanine. The kept DNA is CDR3 alone, 39 bases in frame from the first base. In the germline V gene (reference sequence), CDR1 corresponds to DFQATT and CDR2 to SNEGSKA. V is trimmed back by 5 bases and J by 6 bases, and the junction contains 5 bases that no gene match accounts for. This clonotype was observed many times. Its antigen is still unknown. No quality values exist for individual bases; no much larger clone is one base distant. The sample's time point label, decoded: patch test 2, 6 weeks after DPC sensitization. The treatment or condition label for this specimen denotes: therapeutic diphenylcyclopropenone sensitization with weekly scalp DPC. At each patch-test visit, blood was drawn before the patch test was applied. Patients were considered eligible if aged 18 to 70, diagnosed with alopecia and deemed suitable for DPC therapy, and patients were excluded if pregnant. Unfractionated whole blood was collected in Tempus Blood RNA tubes, and total RNA was extracted from that blood.

The TCR originated in a man between 40 and 49 years old with alopecia areata. Some clones in this sample may be carry-over from other donors' samples. Recombination connected TRBV20-1 to TRBJ2-7, and TRBD2 matches 12 of the central bases. Sequenced here: whole blood, sampled in connection with sensitization to the hapten diphenylcyclopropenone (DPC). The CDR3 loop reads CSAPTSGRGEQYF. The nucleotide sequence is given as TGCAGTGCTCCGACTAGCGGGAGAGGCGAGCAGTACTTC.